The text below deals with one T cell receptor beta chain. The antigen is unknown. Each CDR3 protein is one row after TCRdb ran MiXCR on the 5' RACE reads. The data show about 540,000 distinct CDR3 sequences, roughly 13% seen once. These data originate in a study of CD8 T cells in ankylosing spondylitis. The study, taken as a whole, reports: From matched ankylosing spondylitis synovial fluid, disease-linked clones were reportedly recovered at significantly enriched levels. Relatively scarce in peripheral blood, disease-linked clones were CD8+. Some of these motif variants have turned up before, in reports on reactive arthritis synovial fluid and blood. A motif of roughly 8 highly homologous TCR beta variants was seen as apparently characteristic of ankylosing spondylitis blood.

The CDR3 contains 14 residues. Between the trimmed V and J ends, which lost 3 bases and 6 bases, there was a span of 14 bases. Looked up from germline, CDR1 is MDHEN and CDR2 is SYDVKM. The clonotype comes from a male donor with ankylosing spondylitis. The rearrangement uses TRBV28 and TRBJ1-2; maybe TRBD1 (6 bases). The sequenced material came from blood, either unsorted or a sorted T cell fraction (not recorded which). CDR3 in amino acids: CASSFRQGLNGYTF. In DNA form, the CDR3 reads TGTGCCAGCAGTTTCCGCCAGGGGCTTAATGGCTACACCTTC.